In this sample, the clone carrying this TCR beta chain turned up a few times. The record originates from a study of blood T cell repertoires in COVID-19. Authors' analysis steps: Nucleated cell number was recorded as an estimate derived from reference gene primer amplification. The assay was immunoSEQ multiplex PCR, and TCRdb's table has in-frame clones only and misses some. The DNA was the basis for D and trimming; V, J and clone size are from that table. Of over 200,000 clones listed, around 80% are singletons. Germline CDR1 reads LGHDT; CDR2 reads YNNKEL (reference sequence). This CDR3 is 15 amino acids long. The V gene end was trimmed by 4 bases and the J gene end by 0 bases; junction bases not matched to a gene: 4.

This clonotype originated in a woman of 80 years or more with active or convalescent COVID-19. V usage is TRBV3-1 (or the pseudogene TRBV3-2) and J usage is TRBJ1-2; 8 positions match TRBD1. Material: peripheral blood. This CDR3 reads CASSLRTGPNYGYTF. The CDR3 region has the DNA TGTGCCAGCAGCCTTCGGACAGGGCCTAACTATGGCTACACCTTC.